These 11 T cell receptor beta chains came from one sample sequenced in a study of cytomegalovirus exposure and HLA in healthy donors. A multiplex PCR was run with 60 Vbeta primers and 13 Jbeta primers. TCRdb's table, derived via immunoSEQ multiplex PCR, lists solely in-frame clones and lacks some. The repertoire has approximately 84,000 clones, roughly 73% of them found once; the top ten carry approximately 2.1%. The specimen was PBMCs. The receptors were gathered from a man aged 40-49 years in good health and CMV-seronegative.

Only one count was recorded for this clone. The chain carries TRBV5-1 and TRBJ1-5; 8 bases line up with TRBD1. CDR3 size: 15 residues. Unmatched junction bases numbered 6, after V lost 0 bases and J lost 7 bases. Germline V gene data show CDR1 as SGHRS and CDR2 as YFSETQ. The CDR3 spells CASSLAPGGGQPQHF. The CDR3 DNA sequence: TGCGCCAGCAGCTTGGCTCCAGGGGGCGGCCAGCCCCAGCATTTT.

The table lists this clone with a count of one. CDR3 region: CSVEGTPVSGEETQYF. CDR3 in DNA: TGCAGCGTTGAAGGTACTCCAGTATCCGGAGAAGAGACCCAGTACTTC. V is TRBV29-1 and J is TRBJ2-5; no reliable D call. V was pared by 1 base and J by 3 bases, with 18 bases between. Germline V gene lookup returns CDR1 SQVTM and CDR2 ANQGSEA. This CDR3 comprises 16 residues.

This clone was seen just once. CDR3 residues: CASRFHNTGELFF. The DNA of the CDR3 is TGTGCCAGCAGGTTCCATAACACCGGGGAGCTGTTTTTT. The rearrangement joins TRBV11-2 to TRBJ2-2; D not certain. The CDR3 has 13 residues. Trimming took 6 bases from V and 2 from J, leaving 7 bases between them. Germline V gene sequence: CDR1 SGHAT, CDR2 FQNNGV.

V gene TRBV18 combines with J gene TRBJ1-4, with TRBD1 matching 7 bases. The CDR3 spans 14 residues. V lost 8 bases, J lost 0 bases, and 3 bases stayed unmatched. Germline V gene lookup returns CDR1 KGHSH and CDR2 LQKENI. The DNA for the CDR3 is TGTGCCAGCGGCGACAGGGCAACTAATGAAAAACTGTTTTTT. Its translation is CASGDRATNEKLFF.

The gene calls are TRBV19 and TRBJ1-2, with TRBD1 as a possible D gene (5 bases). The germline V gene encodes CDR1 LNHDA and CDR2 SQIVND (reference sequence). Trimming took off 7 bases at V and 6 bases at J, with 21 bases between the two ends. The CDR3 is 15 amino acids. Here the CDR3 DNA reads TGTGCCAGTAATTACGAGATTACAGGCATAGATGGCTACACCTTC. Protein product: CASNYEITGIDGYTF.

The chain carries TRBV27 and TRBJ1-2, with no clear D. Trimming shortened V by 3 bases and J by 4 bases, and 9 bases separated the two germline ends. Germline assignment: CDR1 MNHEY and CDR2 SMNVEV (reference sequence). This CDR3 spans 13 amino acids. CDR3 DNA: TGTGCCAGCAGTTTCCAGAATTCCTATGGCTACACCTTC. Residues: CASSFQNSYGYTF.

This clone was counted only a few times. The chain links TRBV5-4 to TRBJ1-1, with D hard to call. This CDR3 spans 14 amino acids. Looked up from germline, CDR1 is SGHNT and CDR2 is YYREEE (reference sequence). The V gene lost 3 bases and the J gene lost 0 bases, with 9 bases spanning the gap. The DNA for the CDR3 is TGTGCCAGCAGCTCGACGGGATTGAACACTGAAGCTTTCTTT. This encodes CASSSTGLNTEAFF.

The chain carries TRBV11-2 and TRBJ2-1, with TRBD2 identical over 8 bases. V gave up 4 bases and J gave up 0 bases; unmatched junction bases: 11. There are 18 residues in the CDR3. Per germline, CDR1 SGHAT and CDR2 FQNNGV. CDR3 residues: CASSSEITSGSSYNEQFF. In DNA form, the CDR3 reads TGTGCCAGCAGCTCGGAAATTACTAGCGGAAGCTCCTACAATGAGCAGTTCTTC.

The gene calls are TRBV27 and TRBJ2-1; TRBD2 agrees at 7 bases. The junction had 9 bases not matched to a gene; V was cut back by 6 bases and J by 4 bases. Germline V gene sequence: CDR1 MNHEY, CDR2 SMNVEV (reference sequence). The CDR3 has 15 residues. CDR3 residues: CASSSPGTNYNEQFF. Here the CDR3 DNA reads TGTGCCAGCAGCTCCCCTGGGACTAATTACAATGAGCAGTTCTTC.

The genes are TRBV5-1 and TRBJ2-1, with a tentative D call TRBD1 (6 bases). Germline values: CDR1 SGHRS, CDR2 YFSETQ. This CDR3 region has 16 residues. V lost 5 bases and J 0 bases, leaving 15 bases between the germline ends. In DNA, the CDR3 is TGCGCCAGCAGTCCCGGGACACATAGCTCCTACAATGAGCAGTTCTTC. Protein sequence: CASSPGTHSSYNEQFF.

The CDR3 reads CASSGSRDSQDTQYF. The CDR3 DNA sequence: TGTGCCAGCAGCGGAAGCCGGGACTCGCAAGATACGCAGTATTTT. The J gene is TRBJ2-3, the V gene TRBV7-2, with D possibly TRBD2 on 6 matching bases. V lost 5 bases and J lost 5, with 17 bases in between. The CDR3 contains 15 residues. Per germline, CDR1 SGHTA and CDR2 FQGNSA.